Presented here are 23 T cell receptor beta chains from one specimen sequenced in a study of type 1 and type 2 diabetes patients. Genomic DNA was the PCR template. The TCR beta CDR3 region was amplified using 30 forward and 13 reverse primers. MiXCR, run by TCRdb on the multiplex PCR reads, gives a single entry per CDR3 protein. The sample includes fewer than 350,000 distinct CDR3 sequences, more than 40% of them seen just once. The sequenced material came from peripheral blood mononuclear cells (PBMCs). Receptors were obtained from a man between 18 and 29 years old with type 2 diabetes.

The CDR3 DNA follows: TGTGCCAGCAGCTTAGGACTAGCGGAGTACACCGGGGAGCTGTTTTTT. Translating gives CASSLGLAEYTGELFF. The J gene is TRBJ2-2, the V gene TRBV7-6; TRBD2 aligns across 9 bases. In germline, CDR1 is SGHVS, CDR2 FNYEAQ. Unmatched junction bases numbered 3, after V lost 1 base and J lost 3 bases. This CDR3 spans 16 amino acids.

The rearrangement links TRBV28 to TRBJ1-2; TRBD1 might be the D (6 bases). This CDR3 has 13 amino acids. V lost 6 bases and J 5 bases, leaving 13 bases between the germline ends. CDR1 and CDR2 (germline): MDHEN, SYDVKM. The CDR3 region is CASSIQGGYGYTF. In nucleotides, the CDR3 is TGTGCCAGCAGCATACAGGGTGGATATGGCTACACCTTC.

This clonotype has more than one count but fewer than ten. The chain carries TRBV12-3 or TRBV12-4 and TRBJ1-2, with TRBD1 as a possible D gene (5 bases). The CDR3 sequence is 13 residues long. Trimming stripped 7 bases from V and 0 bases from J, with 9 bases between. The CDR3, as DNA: TGTGCCAGCAAACAGGAGGCTAACTATGGCTACACCTTC. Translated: CASKQEANYGYTF.

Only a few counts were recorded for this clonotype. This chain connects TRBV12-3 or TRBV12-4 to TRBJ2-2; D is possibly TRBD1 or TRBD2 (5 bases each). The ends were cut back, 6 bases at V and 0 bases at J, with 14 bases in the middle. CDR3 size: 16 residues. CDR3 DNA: TGTGCCAGCAGCCGCGCCGGGACCCCGAACACCGGGGAGCTGTTTTTT. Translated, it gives CASSRAGTPNTGELFF.

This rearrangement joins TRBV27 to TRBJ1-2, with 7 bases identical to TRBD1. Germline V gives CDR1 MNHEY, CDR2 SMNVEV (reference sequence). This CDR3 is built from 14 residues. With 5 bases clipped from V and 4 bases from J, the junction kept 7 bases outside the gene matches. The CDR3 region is CASSAPGTVYGYTF. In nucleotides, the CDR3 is TGTGCCAGCAGTGCTCCCGGGACAGTCTATGGCTACACCTTC.

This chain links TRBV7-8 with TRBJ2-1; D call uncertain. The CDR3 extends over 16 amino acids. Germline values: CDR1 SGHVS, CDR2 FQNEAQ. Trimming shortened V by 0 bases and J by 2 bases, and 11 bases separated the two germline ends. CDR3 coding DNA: TGTGCCAGCAGCTTAGCCGGGTCTTTTGCCTACAATGAGCAGTTCTTC. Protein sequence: CASSLAGSFAYNEQFF.

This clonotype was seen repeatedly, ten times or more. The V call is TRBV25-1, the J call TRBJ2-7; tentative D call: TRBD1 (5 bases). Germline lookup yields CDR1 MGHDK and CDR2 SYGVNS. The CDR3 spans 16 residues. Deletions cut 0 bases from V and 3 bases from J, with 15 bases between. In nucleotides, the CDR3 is TGTGCCAGCAGTGAATATATTGTTAATAGGGGCTACGAGCAGTACTTC. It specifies CASSEYIVNRGYEQYF.

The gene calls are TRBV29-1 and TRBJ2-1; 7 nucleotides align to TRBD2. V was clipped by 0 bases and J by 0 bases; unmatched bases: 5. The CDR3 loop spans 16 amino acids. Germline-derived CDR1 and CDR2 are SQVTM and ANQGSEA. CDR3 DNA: TGCAGCGTTGAAGATCAGGGAGGGTTCTCCTACAATGAGCAGTTCTTC. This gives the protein CSVEDQGGFSYNEQFF.

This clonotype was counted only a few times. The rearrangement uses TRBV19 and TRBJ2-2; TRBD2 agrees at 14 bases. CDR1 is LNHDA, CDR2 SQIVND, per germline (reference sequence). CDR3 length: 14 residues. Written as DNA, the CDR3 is TGTGCTACGGGACTAGCGGGAGAAACCGGGGAGCTGTTTTTT. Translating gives CATGLAGETGELFF.

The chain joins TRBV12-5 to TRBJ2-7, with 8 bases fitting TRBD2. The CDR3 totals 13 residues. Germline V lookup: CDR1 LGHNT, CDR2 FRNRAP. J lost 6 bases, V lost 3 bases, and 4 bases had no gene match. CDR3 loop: CASGFREGGEQYF. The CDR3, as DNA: TGTGCTAGTGGTTTCCGGGAGGGCGGCGAGCAGTACTTC.

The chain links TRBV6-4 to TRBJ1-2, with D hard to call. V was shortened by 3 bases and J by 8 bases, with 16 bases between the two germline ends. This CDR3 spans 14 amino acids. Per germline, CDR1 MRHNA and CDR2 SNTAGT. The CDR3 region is CASSESGSREGYTF. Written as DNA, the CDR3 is TGTGCCAGCAGTGAATCTGGGTCTCGGGAAGGCTACACCTTC.

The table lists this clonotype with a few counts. CDR3 sequence (DNA): TGTGCCAGCAGCTCACTAGCTGGCGGGACCGGGGAGCTGTTTTTT. Translating gives CASSSLAGGTGELFF. This rearrangement joins TRBV7-9 to TRBJ2-2, with a tentative D call TRBD2 (6 bases). V was pared by 4 bases and J by 5 bases, with 14 bases between. The CDR3 covers 15 residues. Germline loops: CDR1 SEHNR, CDR2 FQNEAQ (reference sequence).

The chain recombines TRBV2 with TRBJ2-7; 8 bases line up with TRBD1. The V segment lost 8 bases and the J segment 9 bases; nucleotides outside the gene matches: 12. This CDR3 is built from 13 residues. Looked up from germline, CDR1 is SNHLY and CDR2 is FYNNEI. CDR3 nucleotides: TGTGCCAGCCGACAGGGGAGTAGCAACGGGCAGTACTTC. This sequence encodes CASRQGSSNGQYF.

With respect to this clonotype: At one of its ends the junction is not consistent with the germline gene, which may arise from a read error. The CDR3 DNA reads TGCGCCAGCAGCCAACCAGGGGGCGTGAGCTACACCTTC. It specifies CASSQPGGVSYTF. V and J are TRBV7-2 and TRBJ1-2; 8 nucleotides line up with TRBD1. Germline assignment: CDR1 SGHTA and CDR2 FQGNSA. This CDR3 contains 13 residues.

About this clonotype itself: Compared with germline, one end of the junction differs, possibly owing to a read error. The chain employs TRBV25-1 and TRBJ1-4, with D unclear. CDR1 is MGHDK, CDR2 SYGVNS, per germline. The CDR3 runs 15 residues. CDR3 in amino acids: CASSESMSAGERLFF. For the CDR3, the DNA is TGTGCCAGCAGTGAATCGATGAGCGCGGGAGAAAGACTGTTTTTT.

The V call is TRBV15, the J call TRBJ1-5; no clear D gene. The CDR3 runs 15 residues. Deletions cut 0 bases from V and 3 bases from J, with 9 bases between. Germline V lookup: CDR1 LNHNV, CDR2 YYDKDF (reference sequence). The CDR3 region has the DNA TGTGCCACCAGCAGAGATTATAATGCCAATCAGCCCCAGCATTTT. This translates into CATSRDYNANQPQHF.

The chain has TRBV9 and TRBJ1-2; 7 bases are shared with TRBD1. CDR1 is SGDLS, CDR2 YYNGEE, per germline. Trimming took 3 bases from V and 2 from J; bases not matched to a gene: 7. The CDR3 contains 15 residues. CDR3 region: CASSGLRGQNYGYTF. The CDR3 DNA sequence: TGTGCCAGCAGCGGACTGAGGGGACAGAACTATGGCTACACCTTC.

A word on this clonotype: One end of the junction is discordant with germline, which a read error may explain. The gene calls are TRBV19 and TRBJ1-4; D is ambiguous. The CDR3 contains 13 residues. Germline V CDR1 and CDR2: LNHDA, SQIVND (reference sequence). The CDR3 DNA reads TGTGCCAGTAGTATCCGCGATGGGGAAAAACTATTTTTT. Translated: CASSIRDGEKLFF. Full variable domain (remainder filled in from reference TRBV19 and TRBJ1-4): DGGITQSPKYLFRKEGQNVTLSCEQNLNHDAMYWYRQDPGQGLRLIYYSQIVNDFQKGDIAEGYSVSREKKESFPLTVTSAQKNPTAFYLCASSIRDGEKLFFGSGTQLSVL.

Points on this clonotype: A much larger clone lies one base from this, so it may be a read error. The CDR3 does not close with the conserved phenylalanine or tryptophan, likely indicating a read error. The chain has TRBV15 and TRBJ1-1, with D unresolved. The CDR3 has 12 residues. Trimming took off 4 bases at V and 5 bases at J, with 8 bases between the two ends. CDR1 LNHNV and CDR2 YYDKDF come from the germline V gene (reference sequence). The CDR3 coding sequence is TGTGCCACCAGCATTAGCTCGACTGAAGCTTTCCTT. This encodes CATSISSTEAFL.

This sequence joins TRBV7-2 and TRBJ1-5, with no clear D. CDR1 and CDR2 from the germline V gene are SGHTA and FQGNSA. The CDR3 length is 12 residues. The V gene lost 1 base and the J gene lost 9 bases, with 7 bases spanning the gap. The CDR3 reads CASSLDSGPQHF. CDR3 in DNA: TGTGCCAGCAGCTTAGACAGCGGGCCCCAGCATTTT.

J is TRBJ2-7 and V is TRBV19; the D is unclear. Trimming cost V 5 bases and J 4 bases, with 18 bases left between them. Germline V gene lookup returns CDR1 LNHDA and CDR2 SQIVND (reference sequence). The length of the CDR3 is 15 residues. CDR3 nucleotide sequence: TGTGCCAGTAGTCAACACCCGGGTCTAAATTACGAGCAGTACTTC. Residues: CASSQHPGLNYEQYF.

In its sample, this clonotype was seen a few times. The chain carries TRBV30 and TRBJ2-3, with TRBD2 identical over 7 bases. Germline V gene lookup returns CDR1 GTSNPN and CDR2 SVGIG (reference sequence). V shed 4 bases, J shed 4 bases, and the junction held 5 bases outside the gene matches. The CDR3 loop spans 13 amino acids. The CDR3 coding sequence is TGTGCCTGGAATCCCCGGGGGGCAGATACGCAGTATTTT. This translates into CAWNPRGADTQYF.

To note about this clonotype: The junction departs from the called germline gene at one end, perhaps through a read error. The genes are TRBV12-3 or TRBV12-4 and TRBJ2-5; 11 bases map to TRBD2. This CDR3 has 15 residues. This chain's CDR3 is CAGRDLAGGGETQYF. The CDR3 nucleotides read TGTGCCGGCAGAGACCTAGCGGGAGGAGGGGAGACCCAGTACTTC.